This T cell receptor beta chain was obtained from a study of radiotherapy plus CTLA-4 blockade in lung cancer. The sample holds one count of this clone. The antigen remains unidentified. From germline, CDR1 is MNHNS and CDR2 SASEGT. J was trimmed by 5 bases and V by 6 bases; bases with no gene match: 4. This CDR3 is 13 amino acids long. Study observations and caveats: Per reports, early blood T cell clone dynamics, plus interferon-beta, forecast response most strongly.

Only in-frame clones appear in the TCRdb table, and some are missing; sequencing was by immunoSEQ multiplex PCR. The sample lists some 70,000 clones, about 85% occurring once. The chain carries TRBV6-1 and TRBJ2-7; 10 positions match TRBD2. The sequencing used peripheral blood, collected from a patient treated with radiotherapy plus ipilimumab. This receptor was obtained from a human donor with non-small cell lung cancer who had a partial response to radiotherapy plus ipilimumab. CDR3 region: CASRVAGGHEQYF. The CDR3, as DNA: TGTGCCAGCAGGGTAGCGGGAGGTCACGAGCAGTACTTC.